This TCR beta chain was sequenced for a study of cytomegalovirus exposure and HLA in healthy donors. Overall study findings and caveats: Investigators reported some 150 TCR beta chains as tied to cytomegalovirus. For most TCR sequences rarity was the rule, although some public TCRs occurred in many donors.

V was clipped by 1 base and J by 3 bases, with 12 bases between them. The CDR3 sequence is 15 residues long. Germline lookup yields CDR1 SEHNR and CDR2 FQNEAQ (reference sequence). Worth noting for this clone: Its antigen is as yet unknown.

Profiling relied on immunoSEQ multiplex PCR, and the TCRdb table lists in-frame clones only, not all of them. The table shows some 320,000 clones, with 87% occurring only once. The sequenced material came from PBMCs. This clonotype was obtained from a woman in her 30s in good health and CMV-seropositive. The rearrangement uses TRBV7-9 and TRBJ1-2; perhaps TRBD1 as D (6 bases). The CDR3 nucleotides read TGTGCCAGCAGCTTAGGCCGCCGGACAGACTATGGCTACACCTTC. It encodes CASSLGRRTDYGYTF.